These 20 T cell receptor beta chains share one sample of origin, sequenced in a study of OX40 agonist ivuxolimab in advanced cancers. Assay: immunoSEQ multiplex PCR; the TCRdb copy retains only in-frame clones and omits some. Of 44,000 or so clones listed, approximately 80% are singletons. This sample comprised CD4+ or CD8+ T cells sorted from blood, obtained in a trial of the OX40 agonist ivuxolimab. All receptors come from an adult with an advanced solid tumor such as melanoma, head and neck, liver or kidney cancer.

The CDR3 nucleotides read TGTGCCAGCAGCAGTCACGTCACCGGGGAGCTGTTTTTT. The encoded protein is CASSSHVTGELFF. The V and J genes are TRBV9 and TRBJ2-2, with D uncertain. CDR3 size: 13 residues. The germline V gene encodes CDR1 SGDLS and CDR2 YYNGEE. V was shortened by 4 bases and J by 4 bases, with 8 bases between the two germline ends. Variable domain in full (rest from reference TRBV9 and TRBJ2-2): DSGVTQTPKHLITATGQRVTLRCSPRSGDLSVYWYQQSLDQGLQFLIQYYNGEERAKGNILERFSAQQFPDLHSELNLSSLELGDSALYFCASSSHVTGELFFGEGSRLTVL.

The V and J genes are TRBV27 and TRBJ1-5; D gene unclear. The CDR3 totals 13 residues. V lost 0 bases and J 4 bases, leaving 4 bases between the germline ends. Germline V gene lookup returns CDR1 MNHEY and CDR2 SMNVEV (reference sequence). The CDR3 DNA follows: TGTGCCAGCAGTTTATCAGGGAATCAGCCCCAGCATTTT. Protein: CASSLSGNQPQHF.

This clone was seen more than once but under ten times. The V gene is TRBV5-1, the J gene TRBJ1-3, with 7 bases matching TRBD1. The CDR3 is 16 residues long. Per the germline V gene, CDR1 is SGHRS and CDR2 is YFSETQ. With 3 bases clipped from V and 0 bases from J, the junction kept 6 bases outside the gene matches. The CDR3 reads CASSWDSQSSGNTIYF. The CDR3 DNA follows: TGCGCCAGCAGCTGGGACAGCCAAAGCTCTGGAAACACCATATATTTT.

This clone was found once. The V call is TRBV6-1, the J call TRBJ1-5; D is perhaps TRBD1 (5 bases). Trimming left V 4 bases short and J 5 bases short, with 6 bases between. This CDR3 has 12 residues. CDR1 is MNHNS, CDR2 SASEGT, per germline. The CDR3 sequence: CASSGGDQPQHF. The CDR3 DNA is TGTGCCAGCAGTGGGGGGGATCAGCCCCAGCATTTT.

The V call is TRBV4-1, the J call TRBJ2-3, with 8 bases identical to TRBD2. CDR1 is MGHRA, CDR2 YSYEKL, per germline. The V gene end was trimmed by 7 bases and the J gene end by 1 base; junction bases not matched to a gene: 19. The CDR3 is 19 residues long. The chain's CDR3 is CASTKRDPRLARGTDTQYF. The CDR3 DNA reads TGCGCCAGCACCAAAAGGGACCCGAGACTAGCGAGAGGCACAGATACGCAGTATTTT.

This clone showed up just once. This chain uses TRBV4-1 with TRBJ1-6, with 9 bases aligning to TRBD1. The CDR3 runs 17 residues. Losses at the gene ends were 2 bases for V and 3 bases for J; bases not matched to a gene: 5. Germline V gives CDR1 MGHRA, CDR2 YSYEKL. The CDR3 here is CASSQSRTGDYNSPLHF. DNA of the CDR3: TGCGCCAGCAGCCAAAGCCGGACAGGGGACTATAATTCACCCCTCCACTTT.

This clone was detected once. This chain links TRBV5-1 with TRBJ1-4; D is unresolved. Trimming took off 0 bases at V and 8 bases at J, with 8 bases between the two ends. Germline V gene sequence: CDR1 SGHRS, CDR2 YFSETQ. The length of the CDR3 is 13 residues. Written as DNA, the CDR3 is TGCGCCAGCAGCTTGGAAGGCCGCGAAAAACTGTTTTTT. This sequence encodes CASSLEGREKLFF.

This chain links TRBV11-3 with TRBJ2-3, with 9 bases lining up with TRBD1. The CDR3 contains 13 residues. Trimming took 4 bases from V and 5 from J; bases not matched to a gene: 1. CDR1 SGHNT and CDR2 YENEEA come from the germline V gene. The CDR3 reads CASSSTGGDTQYF. CDR3 in DNA: TGTGCCAGCAGCTCGACAGGGGGAGATACGCAGTATTTT.

The V call is TRBV5-1, the J call TRBJ2-7; TRBD2 matches 8 bases. After removal of 1 base from V and 5 bases from J, the junction contained 5 bases not matched to a gene. Germline CDR1 and CDR2: SGHRS and YFSETQ. This CDR3 is built from 14 residues. The CDR3 bases are TGCGCCAGCAGCTTGTCCGGGAGGGCCGACGAGCAGTACTTC. Translating gives CASSLSGRADEQYF. The full variable domain, its missing parts supplied by reference TRBV5-1 and TRBJ2-7, is KAGVTQTPRYLIKTRGQQVTLSCSPISGHRSVSWYQQTPGQGLQFLFEYFSETQRNKGNFPGRFSGRQFSNSRSEMNVSTLELGDSALYLCASSLSGRADEQYFGPGTRLTVT.

The CDR3 region has the DNA TGCGCCAGCAGCGGGGAAGGGCAAGACGGGAACACTGAAGCTTTCTTT. Translating gives CASSGEGQDGNTEAFF. The rearrangement links TRBV5-1 to TRBJ1-1; no clear D gene. Germline loops: CDR1 SGHRS, CDR2 YFSETQ. Trimming cost V 4 bases and J 1 base, with 17 bases left between them. This CDR3 has 16 residues.

The rearrangement uses TRBV5-1 and TRBJ2-3, with a possible D match to TRBD2 (5 bases). Between the trimmed V and J ends, which lost 0 bases and 4 bases, there was a span of 12 bases. Per germline, CDR1 SGHRS and CDR2 YFSETQ. The CDR3 has 15 amino acids. The CDR3 region has the DNA TGCGCCAGCAGCTTGGACTCCCGTAGCGCAGATACGCAGTATTTT. Translation: CASSLDSRSADTQYF.

In this sample, this clone turned up a few times. V usage is TRBV4-3 and J usage is TRBJ1-6; 9 bases align to TRBD1. CDR3 length: 16 residues. The J segment lost 9 bases and the V segment lost 1 base, leaving 7 bases of the junction unmatched. Per germline, CDR1 LGHNA and CDR2 YSLEER. CDR3 loop: CASSQGRQGVISPLHF. CDR3 coding DNA: TGCGCCAGCAGCCAAGGCCGACAGGGGGTAATTTCACCCCTCCACTTT.

The chain joins TRBV7-9 to TRBJ2-7, with unresolved D. The V and J ends lost 1 base and 5 bases respectively, with 12 bases between them. The germline gives CDR1 SEHNR, CDR2 FQNEAQ (reference sequence). The CDR3 runs 14 residues. The CDR3 loop reads CASSLVLVSDEQYF. The CDR3 DNA follows: TGTGCCAGCAGCTTAGTGCTGGTTTCGGACGAGCAGTACTTC.

The CDR3 region is CASSKTAEAFF. The DNA for the CDR3 is TGTGCCAGCTCAAAGACAGCTGAAGCTTTCTTT. The V gene is TRBV18, the J gene TRBJ1-1, with D perhaps TRBD1 (5 bases). The ends were cut back, 5 bases at V and 6 bases at J, with 7 bases in the middle. Germline V gives CDR1 KGHSH, CDR2 LQKENI. The CDR3 runs to 11 residues.

The CDR3 loop is CASSLGEWSTDTQYF. The CDR3 region has the DNA TGCGCCAGCAGCTTGGGGGAGTGGAGCACAGATACGCAGTATTTT. The chain recombines TRBV5-1 with TRBJ2-3; weak D call: TRBD2 (5 bases). This CDR3 has 15 residues. V was clipped by 0 bases and J by 0 bases, with 8 bases between them. Germline V gene data show CDR1 as SGHRS and CDR2 as YFSETQ.

This rearrangement joins TRBV14 to TRBJ2-2; 9 bases are a match to TRBD1. The CDR3 extends over 17 amino acids. Germline CDR1 SGHDN, CDR2 FVKESK. V dropped 4 bases and J dropped 6; count of bases not matched to a gene: 12. The CDR3 reads CASSRPGTGTSAGELFF. DNA of the CDR3: TGTGCCAGCAGCCGTCCCGGGACAGGGACCTCTGCCGGGGAGCTGTTTTTT.

The chain is built from TRBV29-1 and TRBJ1-2; D unresolved. Trimming removed 6 bases from V and 5 bases from J, with 4 bases in between. The CDR3 loop spans 9 amino acids. From germline, CDR1 is SQVTM and CDR2 ANQGSEA. The CDR3 loop is CSVAYGYTF. CDR3 sequence (DNA): TGCAGCGTAGCGTATGGCTACACCTTC.

This rearrangement joins TRBV2 to TRBJ2-1; TRBD1 agrees at 8 bases. Per germline, CDR1 SNHLY and CDR2 FYNNEI. The CDR3 runs to 15 residues. The V gene end was trimmed by 6 bases and the J gene end by 7 bases; junction bases not matched to a gene: 11. CDR3 DNA sequence: TGTGCCAGCAGCCGGAGTCAGGGGGCGTTTAATGAGCAGTTCTTC. Translated: CASSRSQGAFNEQFF.

The chain links TRBV7-9 to TRBJ1-5; 7 bases align to TRBD1. This CDR3 has 15 amino acids. Germline V gene data show CDR1 as SEHNR and CDR2 as FQNEAQ (reference sequence). J was trimmed by 4 bases and V by 1 base; bases with no gene match: 4. In DNA form, the CDR3 reads TGTGCCAGCAGCTTAGGAGGGGGCCCTAATCAGCCCCAGCATTTT. This sequence encodes CASSLGGGPNQPQHF.

This chain connects TRBV10-1 to TRBJ2-3; D unclear. Germline CDR1 is WNHNN and CDR2 is SYGVQD (reference sequence). With 0 bases removed from V and 5 bases from J, the gap between germline ends came to 6 bases. The CDR3 is 13 residues long. CDR3 sequence reads: CASSESDVDTQYF. CDR3 sequence (DNA): TGCGCCAGCAGTGAGTCGGACGTAGATACGCAGTATTTT.